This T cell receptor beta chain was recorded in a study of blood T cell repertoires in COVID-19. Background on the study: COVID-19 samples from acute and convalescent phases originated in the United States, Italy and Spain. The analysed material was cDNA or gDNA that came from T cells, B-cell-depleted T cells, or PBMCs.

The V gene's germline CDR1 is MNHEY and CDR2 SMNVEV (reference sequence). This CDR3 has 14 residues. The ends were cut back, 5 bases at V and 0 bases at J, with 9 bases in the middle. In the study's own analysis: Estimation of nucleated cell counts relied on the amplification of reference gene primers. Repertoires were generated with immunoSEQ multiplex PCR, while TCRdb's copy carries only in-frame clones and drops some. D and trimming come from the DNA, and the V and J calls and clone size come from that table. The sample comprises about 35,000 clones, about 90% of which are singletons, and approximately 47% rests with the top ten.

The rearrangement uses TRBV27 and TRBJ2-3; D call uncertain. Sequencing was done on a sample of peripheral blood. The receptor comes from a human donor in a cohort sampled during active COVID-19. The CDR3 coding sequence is TGTGCCAGCAGTCGCTGGCAGAGCACAGATACGCAGTATTTT. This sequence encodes CASSRWQSTDTQYF.